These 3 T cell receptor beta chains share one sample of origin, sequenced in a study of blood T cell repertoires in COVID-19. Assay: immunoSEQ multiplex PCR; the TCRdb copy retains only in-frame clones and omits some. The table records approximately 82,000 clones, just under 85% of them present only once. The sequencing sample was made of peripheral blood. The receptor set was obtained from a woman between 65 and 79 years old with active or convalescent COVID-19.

The CDR3: CASSDGLSGRRETQYF. The CDR3 region has the DNA TGCGCCAGCAGCGACGGGCTCTCAGGGAGGCGAGAGACCCAGTACTTC. The J gene is TRBJ2-5, the V gene TRBV5-1; D may be TRBD2 (6 bases). Germline V gives CDR1 SGHRS, CDR2 YFSETQ. V gave up 4 bases and J gave up 4 bases, with 20 bases separating them. The CDR3 is made up of 16 amino acids.

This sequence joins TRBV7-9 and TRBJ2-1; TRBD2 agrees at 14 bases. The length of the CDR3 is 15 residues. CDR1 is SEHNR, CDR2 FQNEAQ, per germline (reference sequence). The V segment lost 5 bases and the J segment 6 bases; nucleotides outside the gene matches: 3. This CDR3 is CASSRLAGGPNEQFF. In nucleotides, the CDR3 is TGTGCCAGCAGCCGACTAGCGGGGGGGCCCAATGAGCAGTTCTTC. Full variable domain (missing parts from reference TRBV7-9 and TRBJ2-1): DTGVSQNPRHKITKRGQNVTFRCDPISEHNRLYWYRQTLGQGPEFLTYFQNEAQLEKSRLLSDRFSAERPKGSFSTLEIQRTEQGDSAMYLCASSRLAGGPNEQFFGPGTRLTVL.

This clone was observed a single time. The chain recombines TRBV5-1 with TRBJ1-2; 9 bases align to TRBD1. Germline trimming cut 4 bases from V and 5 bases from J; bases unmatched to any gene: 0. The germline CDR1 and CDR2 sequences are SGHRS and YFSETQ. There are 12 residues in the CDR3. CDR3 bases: TGCGCCAGCAGCGGACAGGGGTATGGCTACACCTTC. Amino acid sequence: CASSGQGYGYTF.